Described below is a single T cell receptor (beta chain) sequence and its context. As yet, its antigen is unknown. This sample is drawn from a study of T cells after posttransplantation cyclophosphamide. Findings of the study overall: TRB clonality was highly associated with recipient CMV seropositivity and reactivation. Later blood repertoires were often dominated by clones from the donor CD8+ memory compartment.

Using immunoSEQ multiplex PCR, the repertoire was profiled, and TCRdb retains in-frame clones only, with some absent. The top ten hold about 2.5% of the sample, which has some 43,000 clones, 90% seen once. Busulfan-fludarabine conditioning, marrow transplant, and cyclophosphamide on days +3 and +4 were administered. This receptor was obtained from a male patient between 55 and 70 years old who received an allogeneic stem cell transplant from a related donor and was CMV-positive. Some of these T cells may belong to the graft donor. The source material was PBMCs, sampled around 63 days after allogeneic stem cell transplant with posttransplant cyclophosphamide.

DNA of the CDR3: TGTGCCAGCGACAACAGGGGAGGATCTGAAGCTTTCTTT. This codes for CASDNRGGSEAFF. V usage is TRBV18 and J usage is TRBJ1-1, with 7 positions matching TRBD1. The V gene's germline CDR1 is KGHSH and CDR2 LQKENI. This CDR3 has 13 amino acids. Trimming took 8 bases from V and 6 from J; bases not matched to a gene: 9.